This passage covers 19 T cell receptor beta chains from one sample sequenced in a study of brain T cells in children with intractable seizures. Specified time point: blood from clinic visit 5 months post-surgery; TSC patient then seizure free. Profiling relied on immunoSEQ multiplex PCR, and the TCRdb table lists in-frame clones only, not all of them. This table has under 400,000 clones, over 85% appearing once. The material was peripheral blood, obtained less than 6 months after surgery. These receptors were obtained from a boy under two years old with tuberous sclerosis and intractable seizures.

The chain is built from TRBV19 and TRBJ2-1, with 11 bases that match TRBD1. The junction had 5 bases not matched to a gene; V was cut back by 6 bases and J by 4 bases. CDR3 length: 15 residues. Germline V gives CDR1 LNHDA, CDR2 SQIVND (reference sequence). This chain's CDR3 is CASSTDRGQYNEQFF. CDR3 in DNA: TGTGCCAGTAGCACGGACAGGGGGCAATACAATGAGCAGTTCTTC.

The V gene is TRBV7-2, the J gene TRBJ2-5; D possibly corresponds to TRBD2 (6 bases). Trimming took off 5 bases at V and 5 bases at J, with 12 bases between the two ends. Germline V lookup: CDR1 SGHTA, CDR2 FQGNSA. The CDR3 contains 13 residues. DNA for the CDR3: TGTGCCAGCAGCCTGGGGGGATGGGAGACCCAGTACTTC. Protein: CASSLGGWETQYF.

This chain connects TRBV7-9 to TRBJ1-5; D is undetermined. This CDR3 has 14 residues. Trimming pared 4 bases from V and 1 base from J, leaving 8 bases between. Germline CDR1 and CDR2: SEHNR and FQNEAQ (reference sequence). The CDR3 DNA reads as TGTGCCAGCAGCTCCCTCGGGAGCAATCAGCCCCAGCATTTT. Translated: CASSSLGSNQPQHF.

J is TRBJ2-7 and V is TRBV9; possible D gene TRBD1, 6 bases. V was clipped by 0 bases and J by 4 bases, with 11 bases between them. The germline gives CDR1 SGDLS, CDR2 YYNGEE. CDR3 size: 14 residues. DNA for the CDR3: TGTGCCAGCAGCGTAGCCGGGACACCGTACGAGCAGTACTTC. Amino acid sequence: CASSVAGTPYEQYF.

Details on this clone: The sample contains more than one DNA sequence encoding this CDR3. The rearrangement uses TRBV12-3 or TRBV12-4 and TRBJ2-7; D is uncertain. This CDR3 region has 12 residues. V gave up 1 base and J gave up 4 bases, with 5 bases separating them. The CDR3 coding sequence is TGTGCCAGCAGTTTAGGGAAGTACGAGCAGTACTTC. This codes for CASSLGKYEQYF.

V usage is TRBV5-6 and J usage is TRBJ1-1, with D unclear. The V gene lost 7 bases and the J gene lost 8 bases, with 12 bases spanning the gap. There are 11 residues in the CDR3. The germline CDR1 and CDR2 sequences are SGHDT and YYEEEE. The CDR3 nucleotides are TGTGCCAGCGAAGCGGCTTCAGAAGCTTTCTTT. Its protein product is CASEAASEAFF.

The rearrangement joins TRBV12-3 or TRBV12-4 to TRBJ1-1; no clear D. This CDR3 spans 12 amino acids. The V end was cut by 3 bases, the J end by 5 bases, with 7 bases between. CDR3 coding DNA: TGTGCCAGCAGTTTTGGGTGGACTGAAGCTTTCTTT. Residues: CASSFGWTEAFF.

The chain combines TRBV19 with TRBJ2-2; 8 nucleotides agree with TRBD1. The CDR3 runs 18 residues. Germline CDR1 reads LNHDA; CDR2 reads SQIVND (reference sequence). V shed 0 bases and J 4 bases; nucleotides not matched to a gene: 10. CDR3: CASSIEKPDRVRTGELFF. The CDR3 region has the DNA TGTGCCAGTAGTATAGAGAAACCGGACAGGGTACGCACCGGGGAGCTGTTTTTT.

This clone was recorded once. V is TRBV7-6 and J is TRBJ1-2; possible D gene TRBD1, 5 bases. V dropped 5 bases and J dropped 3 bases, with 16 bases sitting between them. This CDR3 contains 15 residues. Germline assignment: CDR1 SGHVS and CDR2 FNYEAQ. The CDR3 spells CASSLWGSGDYGYTF. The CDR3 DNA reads TGTGCCAGCAGCCTCTGGGGGTCAGGAGACTATGGCTACACCTTC.

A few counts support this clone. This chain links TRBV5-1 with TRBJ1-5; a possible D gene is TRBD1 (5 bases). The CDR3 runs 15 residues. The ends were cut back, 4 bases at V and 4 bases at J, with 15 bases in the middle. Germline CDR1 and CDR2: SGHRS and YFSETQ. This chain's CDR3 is CASSPMGGLNQPQHF. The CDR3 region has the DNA TGCGCCAGCAGCCCTATGGGGGGGTTAAATCAGCCCCAGCATTTT.

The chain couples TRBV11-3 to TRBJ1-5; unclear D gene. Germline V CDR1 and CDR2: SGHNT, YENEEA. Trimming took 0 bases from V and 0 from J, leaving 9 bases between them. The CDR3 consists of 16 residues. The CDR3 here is CASSLELGYSNQPQHF. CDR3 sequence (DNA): TGTGCCAGCAGCTTAGAATTGGGATATAGCAATCAGCCCCAGCATTTT. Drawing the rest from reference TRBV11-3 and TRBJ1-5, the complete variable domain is EAGVVQSPRYKIIEKKQPVAFWCNPISGHNTLYWYLQNLGQGPELLIRYENEEAVDDSQLPKDRFSAERLKGVDSTLKIQPAELGDSAVYLCASSLELGYSNQPQHFGDGTRLSIL.

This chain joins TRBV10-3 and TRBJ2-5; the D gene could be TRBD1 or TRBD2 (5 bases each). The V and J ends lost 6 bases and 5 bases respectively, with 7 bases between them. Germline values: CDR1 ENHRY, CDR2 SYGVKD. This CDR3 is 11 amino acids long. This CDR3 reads CAIRWGETQYF. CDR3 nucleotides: TGTGCCATCAGGTGGGGGGAGACCCAGTACTTC.

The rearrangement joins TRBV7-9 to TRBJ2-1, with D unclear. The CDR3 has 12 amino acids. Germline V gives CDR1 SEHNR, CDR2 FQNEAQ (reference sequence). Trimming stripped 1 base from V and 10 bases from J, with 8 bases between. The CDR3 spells CASSLGPVEQFF. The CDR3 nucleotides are TGTGCCAGCAGCTTAGGGCCCGTGGAGCAGTTCTTC.

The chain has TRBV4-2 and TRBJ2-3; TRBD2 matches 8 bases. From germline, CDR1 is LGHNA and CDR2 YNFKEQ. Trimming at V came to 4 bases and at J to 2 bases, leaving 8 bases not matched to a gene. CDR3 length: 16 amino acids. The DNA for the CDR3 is TGTGCCAGCAGCCCCCTAGCGGGTCTCCTCACAGATACGCAGTATTTT. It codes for CASSPLAGLLTDTQYF.

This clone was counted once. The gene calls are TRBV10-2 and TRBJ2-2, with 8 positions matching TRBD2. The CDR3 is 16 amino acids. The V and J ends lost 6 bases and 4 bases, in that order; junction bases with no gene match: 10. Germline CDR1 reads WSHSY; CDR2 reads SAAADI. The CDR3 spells CASSARLARGTGELFF. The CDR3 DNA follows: TGCGCCAGCAGCGCCCGACTAGCGCGGGGCACCGGGGAGCTGTTTTTT.

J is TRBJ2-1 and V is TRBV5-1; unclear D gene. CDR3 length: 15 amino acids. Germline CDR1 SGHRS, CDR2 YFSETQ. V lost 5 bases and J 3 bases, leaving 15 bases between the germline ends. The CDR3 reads CASRVEKDSYNEQFF. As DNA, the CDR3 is TGCGCCAGCAGAGTGGAGAAGGATAGCTACAATGAGCAGTTCTTC.

The CDR3 sequence: CASSLSRQGTRSGANVLTF. DNA of the CDR3: TGCGCCAGCAGCTTGTCCCGACAGGGGACACGCTCTGGGGCCAACGTCCTGACTTTC. The rearrangement joins TRBV5-1 to TRBJ2-6; 8 bases line up with TRBD1. V lost 1 base and J lost 0; bases outside the gene matches: 9. CDR1 and CDR2 from the germline V gene are SGHRS and YFSETQ. CDR3 length: 19 amino acids. Full variable domain (rest looked up from reference TRBV5-1 and TRBJ2-6): KAGVTQTPRYLIKTRGQQVTLSCSPISGHRSVSWYQQTPGQGLQFLFEYFSETQRNKGNFPGRFSGRQFSNSRSEMNVSTLELGDSALYLCASSLSRQGTRSGANVLTFGAGSRLTVL.

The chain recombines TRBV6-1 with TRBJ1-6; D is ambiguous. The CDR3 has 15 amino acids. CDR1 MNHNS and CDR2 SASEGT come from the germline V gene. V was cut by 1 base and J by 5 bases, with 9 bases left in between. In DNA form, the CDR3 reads TGTGCCAGCAGTGAAGATCCCGGGAATAATTCACCCCTCCACTTT. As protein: CASSEDPGNNSPLHF.

The DNA for the CDR3 is TGCGCCAGCCCTCCAGTTACGGGAAACACCATATATTTT. Its translation: CASPPVTGNTIYF. V usage is TRBV23-1 and J usage is TRBJ1-3; no clear D. TRBV23-1 is an ORF; its function is uncertain. With 8 bases removed from V and 4 bases from J, the gap between germline ends came to 12 bases. CDR3 size: 13 residues.